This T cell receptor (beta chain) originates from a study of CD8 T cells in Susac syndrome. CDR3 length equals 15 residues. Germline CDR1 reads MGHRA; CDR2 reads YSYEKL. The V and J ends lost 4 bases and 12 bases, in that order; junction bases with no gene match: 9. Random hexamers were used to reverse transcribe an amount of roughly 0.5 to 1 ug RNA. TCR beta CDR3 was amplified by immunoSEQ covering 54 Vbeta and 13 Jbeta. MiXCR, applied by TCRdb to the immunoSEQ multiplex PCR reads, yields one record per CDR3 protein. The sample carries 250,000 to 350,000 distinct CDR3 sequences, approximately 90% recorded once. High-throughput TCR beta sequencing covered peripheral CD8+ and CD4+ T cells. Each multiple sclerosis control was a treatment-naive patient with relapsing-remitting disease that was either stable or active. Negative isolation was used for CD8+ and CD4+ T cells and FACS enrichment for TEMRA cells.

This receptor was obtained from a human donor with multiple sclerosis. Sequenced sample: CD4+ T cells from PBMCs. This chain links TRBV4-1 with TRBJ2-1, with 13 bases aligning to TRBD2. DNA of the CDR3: TGCGCCAGCAGCCGAGTCACTAGCGGGGGGGCCAGGCAGTTCTTC. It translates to CASSRVTSGGARQFF.